This T cell receptor beta chain emerged from a study of Graves' ophthalmopathy and Graves' hyperthyroidism. Trimming removed 4 bases at V and 4 bases at J, with 16 bases between. Germline V gene data show CDR1 as SEHNR and CDR2 as FQNEAQ (reference sequence). This CDR3 is built from 15 residues. Study observations and caveats: Ophthalmopathy and stable hyperthyroidism were discriminated by a 13-signature model, with around 88% sensitivity and around 77% specificity.

Hyperthyroidism in these 18- to 65-year-old patients was newly diagnosed, lasting under 2 months. In this sample, this clonotype turned up many times. As yet, its antigen is unknown. The authors amplified TCR beta CDR3 regions, and they did so from RNA transcripts for repertoire sequencing. First-round RT-PCR used HTBI primers; second-round multiplex PCR followed. TCRdb used MiXCR to reprocess the multiplex PCR reads, holding one entry per CDR3 protein. The sample comprises about 600,000 distinct CDR3 sequences, 35% to 45% of which are singletons, and approximately 4.1% rests with the top ten. This sequence joins TRBV7-9 and TRBJ1-2; D unresolved. Sequencing used peripheral blood or thyroid tissue (not recorded which). The receptor's source is an adult man with Graves' hyperthyroidism. CDR3 nucleotide sequence: TGTGCCAGCAGCTATGGGGTGGGCGGGATCTATGGCTACACCTTC. Its protein is CASSYGVGGIYGYTF.